The next 31 T cell receptor beta chains were all read from a single sample in a study of blood T cell repertoires in COVID-19 (dated by TCRdb to the early 2020s). Library method: the immunoSEQ multiplex PCR assay. TCRdb holds this immuneACCESS table with in-frame rearrangements only. Some clones are missing; in checked studies, unresolved V genes explain under half, and the rest has no known cause. The sample has about 64,000 clones on record, 88% of them singletons. Of the sample, about 40% falls within the top ten clones. The specimen sequenced was peripheral blood. These receptors came from a woman aged 55-69 years with COVID-19, enrolled during active disease.

The CDR3 DNA sequence: TGCAGTGCTAGTCCGCAGGGGACAGATACGCAGTATTTT. Translated: CSASPQGTDTQYF. The chain carries TRBV20-1 and TRBJ2-3, with D maybe TRBD1 (6 bases). The CDR3 runs to 13 residues. Trimming removed 3 bases at V and 3 bases at J, with 10 bases between. The germline CDR1 and CDR2 sequences are DFQATT and SNEGSKA (reference sequence).

The gene calls are TRBV6-2 or TRBV6-3 and TRBJ2-3; TRBD2 might be the D (6 bases). The CDR3 extends over 16 amino acids. The V end lost 1 base, the J end lost 9 bases, and 20 bases lay between the germline ends. Germline values: CDR1 MNHEY, CDR2 SVGEGT. CDR3 sequence (DNA): TGTGCCAGCAGTTACTTCGCCCCCCCGGGGGAAAGGACGCAGTATTTT. Encoded protein: CASSYFAPPGERTQYF.

The sample holds one count of this clone. The chain recombines TRBV9 with TRBJ1-6; 7 bases fit TRBD1. V lost 4 bases and J lost 7; bases outside the gene matches: 5. Germline CDR1 is SGDLS and CDR2 is YYNGEE. This CDR3 is built from 14 residues. The CDR3 DNA follows: TGTGCCAGCAGCCAGGGACAGAAAAATTCACCCCTCCACTTT. It yields the protein CASSQGQKNSPLHF. The full variable domain, its missing parts supplied by reference TRBV9 and TRBJ1-6, is DSGVTQTPKHLITATGQRVTLRCSPRSGDLSVYWYQQSLDQGLQFLIQYYNGEERAKGNILERFSAQQFPDLHSELNLSSLELGDSALYFCASSQGQKNSPLHFGNGTRLTVT.

The sample holds a few counts of this clone. This chain links TRBV6-6 with TRBJ1-6; 9 positions agree with TRBD1. Germline V gene data show CDR1 as MNHNY and CDR2 as SVGAGI (reference sequence). This CDR3 has 15 amino acids. V was clipped by 6 bases and J by 10 bases; unmatched bases: 10. The CDR3, as DNA: TGTGCCAGCAGGGACGAACAGGGGGCGCGGTCACCCCTCCACTTT. Protein sequence: CASRDEQGARSPLHF.

The chain is built from TRBV3-1 (or the pseudogene TRBV3-2) and TRBJ2-2, with D possibly matching TRBD1 (5 bases). V shed 1 base and J shed 7 bases, with 13 bases lying between them. The CDR3 sequence is 15 residues long. Per germline, CDR1 LGHDT and CDR2 YNNKEL (reference sequence). CDR3 DNA: TGTGCCAGCAGCCAAGGGGCAGGGTCCGTCGGGGAGCTGTTTTTT. Its protein product is CASSQGAGSVGELFF.

This clone appeared a few times. The chain is built from TRBV18 and TRBJ1-2; no clear D. Germline-derived CDR1 and CDR2 are KGHSH and LQKENI. Trimming stripped 2 bases from V and 6 bases from J, with 7 bases between. This CDR3 spans 12 amino acids. The CDR3 sequence is CASSPVQDGYTF. The CDR3 DNA reads as TGTGCCAGCTCACCAGTTCAGGATGGCTACACCTTC.

The chain combines TRBV4-3 with TRBJ2-1, with 12 bases lining up with TRBD2. V lost 0 bases, J lost 0 bases, and 9 bases stayed unmatched. The CDR3 consists of 20 residues. The V gene's germline CDR1 is LGHNA and CDR2 YSLEER. The CDR3 DNA reads TGCGCCAGCAGCCAAGACCCGGGACTAGCGGGTCTGGGCTCCTACAATGAGCAGTTCTTC. Protein sequence: CASSQDPGLAGLGSYNEQFF.

The chain combines TRBV5-5 with TRBJ2-1; 9 bases match TRBD2. CDR3 length equals 15 residues. J was trimmed by 5 bases and V by 1 base; bases with no gene match: 4. Germline loops: CDR1 SGHKS, CDR2 YYEKEE (reference sequence). CDR3 residues: CASSLYLAGNNEQFF. The CDR3 DNA is TGTGCCAGCAGCTTGTATCTAGCGGGGAACAATGAGCAGTTCTTC. Full variable domain (rest looked up from reference TRBV5-5 and TRBJ2-1): DAGVTQSPTHLIKTRGQQVTLRCSPISGHKSVSWYQQVLGQGPQFIFQYYEKEERGRGNFPDRFSARQFPNYSSELNVNALLLGDSALYLCASSLYLAGNNEQFFGPGTRLTVL.

The chain uses TRBV6-5 and TRBJ1-4, with a tentative D call TRBD1 (5 bases). The CDR3 spans 16 residues. Germline assignment: CDR1 MNHEY and CDR2 SVGAGI. Trimming cost V 4 bases and J 1 base, with 13 bases left between them. CDR3 amino acids: CASSSWGDGTNEKLFF. CDR3 coding DNA: TGTGCCAGCAGTTCGTGGGGCGATGGAACTAATGAAAAACTGTTTTTT.

The CDR3 loop is CASSLALAGEVQYF. In DNA form, the CDR3 reads TGTGCCAGCAGCTTAGCGCTAGCGGGAGAAGTGCAGTACTTC. The chain has TRBV7-9 and TRBJ2-7; 10 bases align to TRBD2. The CDR3 runs 14 residues. Germline trimming cut 0 bases from V and 9 bases from J; bases unmatched to any gene: 5. Germline V gene sequence: CDR1 SEHNR, CDR2 FQNEAQ (reference sequence). The full variable domain, in which reference TRBV7-9 and TRBJ2-7 provide the parts outside the CDR3, is DTGVSQNPRHKITKRGQNVTFRCDPISEHNRLYWYRQTLGQGPEFLTYFQNEAQLEKSRLLSDRFSAERPKGSFSTLEIQRTEQGDSAMYLCASSLALAGEVQYFGPGTRLTVT.

This sequence joins TRBV28 and TRBJ2-5; perhaps TRBD1 as D (6 bases). Germline CDR1 reads MDHEN; CDR2 reads SYDVKM. This CDR3 region has 13 residues. V gave up 8 bases and J gave up 5 bases, with 15 bases separating them. The CDR3 nucleotides read TGTGCCAGCCTATCGGCAGGGGCGGAGACCCAGTACTTC. Translated: CASLSAGAETQYF.

The chain has TRBV11-2 and TRBJ2-2; 8 bases fit TRBD1. Germline CDR1 is SGHAT and CDR2 is FQNNGV. Trimming took 3 bases from V and 4 from J; bases not matched to a gene: 4. The CDR3 contains 15 residues. The CDR3 nucleotides are TGTGCCAGCAGCTTTGGACAGGGTGGCACCGGGGAGCTGTTTTTT. It codes for CASSFGQGGTGELFF.

V usage is TRBV11-3 and J usage is TRBJ1-1, with 8 bases aligning to TRBD1. Germline V gene sequence: CDR1 SGHNT, CDR2 YENEEA. The CDR3 has 15 residues. With V trimmed by 3 bases and J by 4 bases, 7 bases remained unmatched. CDR3 loop: CASSFSDRDGTEAFF. The CDR3 region has the DNA TGTGCCAGCAGCTTCTCGGACAGGGACGGCACTGAAGCTTTCTTT. The full variable domain, in which reference TRBV11-3 and TRBJ1-1 provide the parts outside the CDR3, is EAGVVQSPRYKIIEKKQPVAFWCNPISGHNTLYWYLQNLGQGPELLIRYENEEAVDDSQLPKDRFSAERLKGVDSTLKIQPAELGDSAVYLCASSFSDRDGTEAFFGQGTRLTVV.

The rearrangement uses TRBV18 and TRBJ2-7; D unresolved. V was clipped by 0 bases and J by 2 bases, with 11 bases between them. CDR3 length equals 15 residues. The germline gives CDR1 KGHSH, CDR2 LQKENI. CDR3 in amino acids: CASSPPSRPTYEQYF. CDR3 DNA: TGTGCCAGCTCACCACCGTCCAGGCCTACCTACGAGCAGTACTTC.

The gene calls are TRBV4-3 and TRBJ1-2; D is ambiguous. This CDR3 is 15 amino acids long. Germline V gives CDR1 LGHNA, CDR2 YSLEER. V lost 0 bases and J lost 4, with 12 bases in between. CDR3 sequence (DNA): TGCGCCAGCAGCCAAGAAACTTCCCGATCCTATGGCTACACCTTC. Residues: CASSQETSRSYGYTF.

This sequence joins TRBV7-7 and TRBJ2-7, with a tentative D call TRBD1 (5 bases). CDR1 is SSHAT and CDR2 is FNYEAQ in the germline V gene (reference sequence). Trimming took 1 base from V and 2 from J, leaving 12 bases between them. The CDR3 has 15 residues. Here the CDR3 reads CASSLGPGSTYEQYF. DNA of the CDR3: TGTGCCAGCAGCTTAGGGCCAGGGTCGACCTACGAGCAGTACTTC.

This clone occurred once. V and J are TRBV20-1 and TRBJ1-2, with unresolved D. Trimming took 4 bases from V and 1 from J, leaving 4 bases between them. Germline V lookup: CDR1 DFQATT, CDR2 SNEGSKA (reference sequence). There are 11 residues in the CDR3. This CDR3 reads CSATLNYGYTF. CDR3 DNA sequence: TGCAGTGCTACCCTTAACTATGGCTACACCTTC.

The genes are TRBV10-2 and TRBJ2-5; 9 nucleotides agree with TRBD1. The CDR3 contains 16 residues. The trim removed 6 bases at V and 7 bases at J, leaving 15 bases unmatched. Germline lookup yields CDR1 WSHSY and CDR2 SAAADI. CDR3 amino acids: CASRRGQGRFVWTQYF. In nucleotides, the CDR3 is TGCGCCAGCAGACGGGGACAGGGAAGGTTCGTATGGACCCAGTACTTC.

The chain couples TRBV11-2 to TRBJ1-6, with a possible D match to TRBD1 (5 bases). The CDR3 runs to 15 residues. Germline CDR1 and CDR2: SGHAT and FQNNGV. V dropped 1 base and J dropped 14 bases, with 18 bases sitting between them. In DNA, the CDR3 is TGTGCCAGCAGCTTAGGAGTATTCGAGGGGAGGTCCCTCCACTTT. Its protein is CASSLGVFEGRSLHF.

The rearrangement links TRBV27 to TRBJ2-7; TRBD2 agrees at 8 bases. V lost 2 bases and J lost 4; bases outside the gene matches: 7. The CDR3 is made up of 15 amino acids. Germline CDR1 is MNHEY and CDR2 is SMNVEV (reference sequence). CDR3 nucleotide sequence: TGTGCCAGCAGTTTACGGAGCGGGAGATCGTACGAGCAGTACTTC. This encodes CASSLRSGRSYEQYF.

This clone was picked up a small number of times. The J gene is TRBJ2-5, the V gene TRBV13; 8 nucleotides align to TRBD1. This CDR3 region has 17 residues. With 5 bases clipped from V and 3 bases from J, the junction kept 14 bases outside the gene matches. Germline assignment: CDR1 PRHDT and CDR2 FYEKMQ (reference sequence). The CDR3 loop reads CASSLRVGTGHEETQYF. The CDR3 DNA reads TGTGCCAGCAGCCTGCGGGTCGGGACAGGACATGAAGAGACCCAGTACTTC.

The CDR3 region has the DNA TGTGCCAGCACGCGAGGGACAGGGGGCACTGAAGCTTTCTTT. Residues: CASTRGTGGTEAFF. V is TRBV9 and J is TRBJ1-1; the match to TRBD1 covers 11 bases. The V gene's germline CDR1 is SGDLS and CDR2 YYNGEE. The CDR3 extends over 14 amino acids. Trimming took 6 bases from V and 4 from J; bases not matched to a gene: 5.

The rearrangement links TRBV4-1 to TRBJ1-2; a possible D gene is TRBD1 (5 bases). The germline V gene has CDR1 MGHRA and CDR2 YSYEKL. The CDR3 is 15 residues long. Deletions cut 3 bases from V and 4 bases from J, with 15 bases between. CDR3 nucleotide sequence: TGCGCCAGCAGCCACCACGGGCAACAGGCCTATGGCTACACCTTC. This translates into CASSHHGQQAYGYTF.

This rearrangement joins TRBV18 to TRBJ2-3; D is perhaps TRBD1 (6 bases). Germline CDR1 KGHSH, CDR2 LQKENI. V was cut by 4 bases and J by 4 bases, with 9 bases left in between. The CDR3 contains 13 residues. The CDR3 region has the DNA TGTGCCAGCTCACAAAACAGGGCAGATACGCAGTATTTT. As protein: CASSQNRADTQYF.

The chain couples TRBV30 to TRBJ1-5; perhaps TRBD1 as D (6 bases). Per the germline V gene, CDR1 is GTSNPN and CDR2 is SVGIG (reference sequence). The CDR3 is made up of 13 amino acids. V dropped 2 bases and J dropped 7 bases, with 12 bases sitting between them. CDR3: CAWSPGQGQPQHF. The CDR3 region has the DNA TGTGCCTGGAGTCCGGGACAAGGGCAGCCCCAGCATTTT. Based on the CDR3 plus reference TRBV30 and TRBJ1-5, the full variable domain is SQTIHQWPATLVQPVGSPLSLECTVEGTSNPNLYWYRQAAGRGLQLLFYSVGIGQISSEVPQNLSASRPQDRQFILSSKKLLLSDSGFYLCAWSPGQGQPQHFGDGTRLSIL.

The chain is built from TRBV13 and TRBJ1-1; 10 nucleotides line up with TRBD1. J lost 6 bases, V lost 4 bases, and 5 bases had no gene match. The CDR3 covers 14 residues. The germline gives CDR1 PRHDT, CDR2 FYEKMQ (reference sequence). CDR3: CASSSRDRGAEAFF. The DNA of the CDR3 is TGTGCCAGCAGCTCCCGGGACAGGGGTGCTGAAGCTTTCTTT.

The genes are TRBV5-1 and TRBJ1-1; 7 nucleotides match TRBD1. The CDR3 is 15 residues long. Germline CDR1 is SGHRS and CDR2 is YFSETQ. V was clipped by 5 bases and J by 0 bases; unmatched bases: 7. The CDR3 region has the DNA TGCGCCAGCAGACCAAGACAGGGCATGAACACTGAAGCTTTCTTT. Its protein is CASRPRQGMNTEAFF.

This clone was seen a handful of times. The rearrangement joins TRBV27 to TRBJ1-1; a possible D gene is TRBD1 (6 bases). Germline CDR1 and CDR2: MNHEY and SMNVEV (reference sequence). Trimming took 5 bases from V and 4 from J, leaving 17 bases between them. This CDR3 spans 15 amino acids. CDR3 in amino acids: CASSRTWGGGTEAFF. The CDR3 DNA reads TGTGCCAGCAGTCGGACGTGGGGGGGCGGCACTGAAGCTTTCTTT.

V gene TRBV4-2 combines with J gene TRBJ1-3; 7 bases line up with TRBD1. V was pared by 3 bases and J by 5 bases, with 7 bases of the junction left unmatched. Per germline, CDR1 LGHNA and CDR2 YNFKEQ. The CDR3 loop spans 15 amino acids. The CDR3 DNA follows: TGTGCCAGCAGCCACCCCGGGACAGCAAGAAACACCATATATTTT. Amino acids: CASSHPGTARNTIYF.

Worth noting for this clone: In the same sample, other DNA sequences code for this CDR3. This chain connects TRBV11-3 to TRBJ2-7; 8 nucleotides agree with TRBD2. V shed 5 bases, J shed 0 bases, and the junction held 6 bases outside the gene matches. Germline loops: CDR1 SGHNT, CDR2 YENEEA. The CDR3 is made up of 15 amino acids. CDR3 bases: TGTGCCAGCAGCCCAAGGGCGGGGGGCTCCTACGAGCAGTACTTC. Its translation is CASSPRAGGSYEQYF.

This sequence joins TRBV3-1 (or the pseudogene TRBV3-2) and TRBJ2-3; TRBD1 matches at 10 bases. CDR1 is LGHDT, CDR2 YNNKEL, per germline (reference sequence). The CDR3 runs to 15 residues. With V trimmed by 4 bases and J by 10 bases, 11 bases remained unmatched. In nucleotides, the CDR3 is TGTGCCAGCAGCCCCGGACAGGGGGGACACAGATCGCAGTATTTT. It is translated as CASSPGQGGHRSQYF.